This entry describes one TCR beta chain. Assay used: immunoSEQ multiplex PCR; TCRdb lists only in-frame clones, some missing. This sample yields under 300,000 clones, of which approximately 85% are seen a single time; around 6.3% belongs to the top ten. This sample stems from a study of blood T cell repertoires in COVID-19. Whole-study context: T cells, B-cell-depleted T cells, or PBMCs provided the cDNA or gDNA that served as material.

Germline lookup yields CDR1 SGHRS and CDR2 YFSETQ. The CDR3 is made up of 15 amino acids. V lost 0 bases and J lost 7; bases outside the gene matches: 3. The chain combines TRBV5-1 with TRBJ2-1; TRBD2 matches 11 bases. Specimen: PBMCs or T cells enriched from blood (not recorded which). The receptor comes from a woman aged 50 to 65 who had been exposed to COVID-19. This chain's CDR3 is CASSLGGLAANEQFF. The CDR3 DNA is TGCGCCAGCAGCTTGGGGGGACTAGCGGCTAATGAGCAGTTCTTC.